The clone carrying this T cell receptor beta chain was picked up many times. The antigen remains unidentified. These data are taken from a study of T cells in Graves' hyperthyroidism and ophthalmopathy. Study-wide context: Peripheral blood was taken when the disease was first diagnosed, before any treatment began.

RNA transcripts provided the source from which TCR beta CDR3 regions were amplified. Primed by the HTBI set, a first-round RT-PCR was run on the TCR CDR3. TCRdb re-analysed the multiplex PCR reads in MiXCR, keeping a single row per CDR3 protein. The sample yields over 400,000 distinct CDR3 sequences, roughly 14% seen once. Findings and caveats of the study: Also found in blood were most expanded thyroid clonotypes above 0.001.

Patients having uncontrolled infection, another autoimmune disease, pregnancy or lactation were not included. Diagnoses were established using clinical symptoms, serum thyroxine and TRAb, thyroid ultrasound and orbital computed tomography. V shed 6 bases, J shed 8 bases, and the junction held 15 bases outside the gene matches. The CDR3 extends over 17 amino acids. In germline, CDR1 is KGHDR, CDR2 SFDVKD. This TCR came from a man aged 18 to 30 with Graves' ophthalmopathy. The chain links TRBV24-1 to TRBJ2-3; 11 nucleotides align to TRBD2. The sequenced sample was blood. CDR3 DNA: TGTGCCACCAGTTCAGAAGAGGCGCTAGCGGGAGGATCTACGCAGTATTTT. Its translation is CATSSEEALAGGSTQYF.